The present T cell receptor (beta chain) was sequenced within a study of T-cell memory formation after mild COVID-19. TCRdb reprocessed the 5' RACE reads with MiXCR, giving one entry per CDR3 protein. The sample lists approximately 200,000 distinct CDR3 sequences, 16% occurring once. As to this clonotype: What it binds is not known.

CDR1 is GTSNPN, CDR2 SVGIG, per germline (reference sequence). The CDR3 has 12 residues. V was shortened by 2 bases and J by 8 bases, with 10 bases between the two germline ends. Overall study results and limits: Still unconfirmed is whether the second-wave clones peaking on day 37 recognized SARS-CoV-2. Contracting CD4+ clones were located mainly in CM and EM, and CD8+ clones in EMRA.

This sequence was found in an adult woman who had mild COVID-19 (a few samples of this study predate the infection). Cell type and time point are not known. This chain links TRBV30 with TRBJ1-5; D is unresolved. Sequenced material: PBMCs or a T cell subset sorted from them (not recorded which). The CDR3 here is CAWSYDAKPQHF. Here the CDR3 DNA reads TGTGCCTGGAGTTATGACGCGAAGCCCCAGCATTTT.